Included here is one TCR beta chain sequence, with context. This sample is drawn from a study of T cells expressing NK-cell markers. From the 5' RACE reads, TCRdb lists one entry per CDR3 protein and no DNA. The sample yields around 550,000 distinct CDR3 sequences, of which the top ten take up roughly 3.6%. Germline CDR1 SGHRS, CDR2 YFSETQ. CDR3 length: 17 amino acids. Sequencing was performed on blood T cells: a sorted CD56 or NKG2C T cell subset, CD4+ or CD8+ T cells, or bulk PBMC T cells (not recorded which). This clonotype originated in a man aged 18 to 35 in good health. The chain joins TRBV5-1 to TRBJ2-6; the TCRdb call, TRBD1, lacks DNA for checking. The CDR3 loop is CASSFGQGESGANVLTF.